A single sample is the source of the 14 T cell receptor beta chains below, sequenced in a study of long-term antiretroviral therapy in people with HIV (dated by TCRdb to 2021 to 2024). The immunoSEQ hsTCRB v3.0 assay was used at survey level resolution to sequence the TRB variable region. TCRdb limited this immuneACCESS table to in-frame rearrangements with V and J called. A share of clones is missing; checked studies link under half to unresolved V genes, and the rest is unexplained. The sample table lists 25,000 to 40,000 clones, 70% to 90% of them with a count of one. In total, the top ten clones hold over 10% of the sample. The sequencing used unsorted PBMCs, collected 1.1 years after starting antiretroviral therapy. The receptors were gathered from a man younger than 35 with HIV.

This clone was picked up one time. The chain combines TRBV9 with TRBJ2-5; 8 bases are shared with TRBD1. V was clipped by 7 bases and J by 4 bases; unmatched bases: 6. Per germline, CDR1 SGDLS and CDR2 YYNGEE. CDR3 size: 13 residues. The CDR3 reads CASGSGGRETQYF. CDR3 DNA sequence: TGTGCCAGCGGCTCAGGGGGCAGAGAGACCCAGTACTTC.

This rearrangement joins TRBV5-1 to TRBJ2-7; perhaps TRBD2 as D (5 bases). Germline V gene sequence: CDR1 SGHRS, CDR2 YFSETQ. The V and J ends lost 3 bases and 2 bases respectively, with 9 bases between them. The CDR3 spans 13 residues. The CDR3 DNA reads TGCGCCAGCAGCTCGGGGAGTGCCTACGAGCAGTACTTC. Its protein product is CASSSGSAYEQYF. Full variable domain (rest looked up from reference TRBV5-1 and TRBJ2-7): KAGVTQTPRYLIKTRGQQVTLSCSPISGHRSVSWYQQTPGQGLQFLFEYFSETQRNKGNFPGRFSGRQFSNSRSEMNVSTLELGDSALYLCASSSGSAYEQYFGPGTRLTVT.

The chain links TRBV10-3 to TRBJ1-1; 8 positions match TRBD1. CDR1 ENHRY and CDR2 SYGVKD come from the germline V gene. V lost 6 bases, J lost 4 bases, and 10 bases stayed unmatched. The CDR3 has 15 amino acids. CDR3 DNA sequence: TGTGCCATCAGGGAGCCGGACAGGGTTGGCACTGAAGCTTTCTTT. It codes for CAIREPDRVGTEAFF.

This chain connects TRBV28 to TRBJ1-1, with D tentatively TRBD1 (6 bases). The CDR3 is 14 residues long. Germline CDR1 reads MDHEN; CDR2 reads SYDVKM. The germline V and J ends were trimmed by 6 bases and 1 base, with 12 bases remaining between them. CDR3 protein: CASRQGGRNTEAFF. The CDR3 nucleotides are TGTGCCAGCAGACAGGGCGGGAGGAACACTGAAGCTTTCTTT.

The V and J genes are TRBV5-4 and TRBJ1-5; D is undetermined. This CDR3 contains 14 residues. V shed 0 bases and J shed 5 bases, with 9 bases lying between them. Germline CDR1 SGHNT, CDR2 YYREEE (reference sequence). The CDR3 bases are TGTGCCAGCAGCTTGGTTGGGGAGGATCAGCCCCAGCATTTT. Translating gives CASSLVGEDQPQHF.

Concerning this clone: Its ends do not fully match the called genes, so a read error is possible. V is TRBV7-7 and J is TRBJ2-2, with D maybe TRBD2 (5 bases). CDR3 length: 16 amino acids. Per the germline V gene, CDR1 is SSHAT and CDR2 is FNYEAQ (reference sequence). The CDR3: CASSSLAGSNTGELFF. The CDR3 nucleotides read TGTGCTAGCAGCTCTCTAGCCGGTTCGAACACCGGGGAGCTGTTTTTT.

This chain uses TRBV13 with TRBJ1-5, with D unclear. The CDR3 extends over 12 amino acids. The germline V and J ends were trimmed by 5 bases and 5 bases, with 7 bases remaining between them. CDR1 is PRHDT, CDR2 FYEKMQ, per germline (reference sequence). The CDR3 DNA follows: TGTGCCAGCAGCCCCCGGGATCAGCCCCAGCATTTT. It codes for CASSPRDQPQHF.

This chain connects TRBV2 to TRBJ2-7; TRBD1 aligns across 7 bases. After removal of 11 bases from V and 6 bases from J, the junction contained 10 bases not matched to a gene. Looked up from germline, CDR1 is SNHLY and CDR2 is FYNNEI. CDR3 length: 12 residues. Here the CDR3 DNA reads TGTGCCCATGACAGGGTAACCCGCGAGCAGTACTTC. This codes for CAHDRVTREQYF.

This clone appeared a single time. The chain carries TRBV2 and TRBJ1-1, with a possible D match to TRBD1 (6 bases). The ends were cut back, 6 bases at V and 1 base at J, with 15 bases in the middle. Germline CDR1 reads SNHLY; CDR2 reads FYNNEI. This CDR3 region has 15 residues. The CDR3 sequence is CASRGGMTGNTEAFF. The CDR3 coding sequence is TGTGCCAGCAGGGGGGGCATGACGGGGAACACTGAAGCTTTCTTT.

This chain joins TRBV19 and TRBJ2-7, with unresolved D. The CDR3 loop spans 13 amino acids. Trimming stripped 5 bases from V and 6 bases from J, with 14 bases between. Germline CDR1 reads LNHDA; CDR2 reads SQIVND (reference sequence). CDR3 amino acids: CASSPLSVGEQYF. The CDR3 coding sequence is TGTGCCAGTAGTCCCCTCAGTGTCGGCGAGCAGTACTTC.

The chain links TRBV5-4 to TRBJ2-5; D unresolved. V was trimmed by 4 bases and J by 5 bases, leaving 12 bases between them. This CDR3 has 13 residues. Germline V gene lookup returns CDR1 SGHNT and CDR2 YYREEE (reference sequence). The CDR3 loop is CASSPRPTETQYF. Here the CDR3 DNA reads TGTGCCAGCAGCCCTCGTCCGACGGAGACCCAGTACTTC.

This chain connects TRBV30 to TRBJ2-7, with D uncertain. Between the trimmed V and J ends, which lost 5 bases and 4 bases, there was a span of 15 bases. There are 13 residues in the CDR3. CDR1 GTSNPN and CDR2 SVGIG come from the germline V gene (reference sequence). CDR3 region: CAWGAGPSYEQYF. The CDR3 DNA follows: TGTGCCTGGGGCGCCGGGCCCTCGTACGAGCAGTACTTC.

The genes are TRBV27 and TRBJ2-7; no definite D call. The length of the CDR3 is 15 residues. Germline V gene lookup returns CDR1 MNHEY and CDR2 SMNVEV (reference sequence). Trimming stripped 3 bases from V and 0 bases from J, with 12 bases between. CDR3 bases: TGTGCCAGCAGTTTGGCCGGGCACAGCTCCTACGAGCAGTACTTC. Translated: CASSLAGHSSYEQYF.

The rearrangement joins TRBV2 to TRBJ1-2; 7 nucleotides agree with TRBD1. The CDR3 has 13 residues. After removal of 8 bases from V and 4 bases from J, the junction contained 7 bases not matched to a gene. From germline, CDR1 is SNHLY and CDR2 FYNNEI. The CDR3 DNA follows: TGTGCCAGCGGCTTTGAGGGGGCCTATGGCTACACCTTC. Amino acids: CASGFEGAYGYTF.